Each of the 12 T cell receptor beta chains below was sequenced from the same sample in a study of shared clonotypes between healthy human individuals. Using immunoSEQ multiplex PCR, the repertoire was profiled, and TCRdb retains in-frame clones only, with some absent. The sample has 300,000 to 400,000 clones; around 70% are singletons. Sample: memory CD4+ T cells sorted from blood. Specified subset: CD45RA-negative fraction. These receptors originate from a man aged 30-40 years in good health.

This chain joins TRBV25-1 and TRBJ2-7; 9 bases map to TRBD1. This CDR3 has 16 amino acids. V shed 4 bases, J shed 3 bases, and the junction held 10 bases outside the gene matches. Germline loops: CDR1 MGHDK, CDR2 SYGVNS. CDR3 in DNA: TGTGCCAGCAGTGGCCCCTCGGGACAGGGATACTACGAGCAGTACTTC. It yields the protein CASSGPSGQGYYEQYF.

This clone was picked up one time. This sequence joins TRBV28 and TRBJ1-5; a possible D gene is TRBD1 (5 bases). In germline, CDR1 is MDHEN, CDR2 SYDVKM. The CDR3 length is 18 residues. Trimming cost V 6 bases and J 11 bases, with 32 bases left between them. In DNA form, the CDR3 reads TGTGCCAGCAGCCCCAGGCCCCTAGGGGCTTCTACCGCCCGGGCCCAGCATTTT. This gives the protein CASSPRPLGASTARAQHF.

The chain couples TRBV28 to TRBJ1-4, with D uncertain. The length of the CDR3 is 13 residues. Germline-derived CDR1 and CDR2 are MDHEN and SYDVKM. Trimming took off 3 bases at V and 8 bases at J, with 10 bases between the two ends. The DNA for the CDR3 is TGTGCCAGCAGTTTTGAGGTTTCCGAAAAACTGTTTTTT. Residues: CASSFEVSEKLFF.

The chain combines TRBV6-6 with TRBJ2-2; D perhaps matches TRBD1 (6 bases). Germline V gene lookup returns CDR1 MNHNY and CDR2 SVGAGI (reference sequence). The CDR3 runs 16 residues. The V end was cut by 2 bases, the J end by 6 bases, with 16 bases between. This CDR3 reads CASSYLTGLGSGELFF. The CDR3 DNA is TGTGCCAGCAGTTACCTTACAGGGTTAGGTTCCGGGGAGCTGTTTTTT.

The count of this clone is one. The chain carries TRBV28 and TRBJ2-3; no definite D call. The CDR3 length is 13 residues. Germline CDR1 is MDHEN and CDR2 is SYDVKM. V was cut by 5 bases and J by 4 bases, with 10 bases left in between. The CDR3: CASSPPVPDTQYF. DNA of the CDR3: TGTGCCAGCAGTCCCCCAGTGCCAGATACGCAGTATTTT.

The genes are TRBV2 and TRBJ2-3, with 8 bases identical to TRBD1. Trimming cost V 7 bases and J 4 bases; bases outside gene matches: 7. There are 14 residues in the CDR3. CDR1 and CDR2 from the germline V gene are SNHLY and FYNNEI. Written as DNA, the CDR3 is TGTGCCAGCAAGAGAGACAGGGGATCAGATACGCAGTATTTT. Protein: CASKRDRGSDTQYF.

CDR3 DNA: TGTGCCAGCAGTGCGGGGTCTCTGACAGATACGCAGTATTTT. Its translation is CASSAGSLTDTQYF. This chain joins TRBV2 and TRBJ2-3; tentative D call: TRBD2 (5 bases). V was pared by 4 bases and J by 3 bases, with 11 bases between. Germline values: CDR1 SNHLY, CDR2 FYNNEI. The CDR3 consists of 14 residues.

On this clone: One end of the junction is discordant with germline, which a read error may explain. Here the CDR3 reads CASSPSPGSGYTF. In DNA form, the CDR3 reads TGTGCTAGCAGCCCATCTCCAGGGTCTGGCTACACCTTC. The chain is built from TRBV7-7 and TRBJ1-2, with D possibly being TRBD1 (5 bases). This CDR3 has 13 amino acids. Germline-derived CDR1 and CDR2 are SSHAT and FNYEAQ (reference sequence).

The gene calls are TRBV19 and TRBJ1-4, with D uncertain. Trimming took 3 bases from V and 5 from J, leaving 10 bases between them. Germline V gene data show CDR1 as LNHDA and CDR2 as SQIVND (reference sequence). This CDR3 spans 14 amino acids. The CDR3 here is CASSILIQNEKLFF. DNA for the CDR3: TGTGCCAGTAGTATCTTGATACAGAATGAAAAACTGTTTTTT.

The rearrangement links TRBV7-2 to TRBJ2-7; 7 nucleotides agree with TRBD2. Germline V gene data show CDR1 as SGHTA and CDR2 as FQGNSA. Trimming at V came to 3 bases and at J to 2 bases, leaving 7 bases not matched to a gene. The CDR3 has 15 residues. CDR3 in DNA: TGTGCCAGCAGCTTGGGGGGGAGTAGGACCTACGAGCAGTACTTC. It is translated as CASSLGGSRTYEQYF.

This clone is medium-sized. V gene TRBV2 combines with J gene TRBJ2-5; TRBD1 or TRBD2 may be the D gene (6 bases each). Germline assignment: CDR1 SNHLY and CDR2 FYNNEI. V lost 4 bases and J 6 bases, leaving 12 bases between the germline ends. The CDR3 is 13 residues long. CDR3 loop: CASSGGTTQTQYF. CDR3 coding DNA: TGTGCCAGCAGTGGCGGGACAACTCAGACCCAGTACTTC.

The chain couples TRBV7-9 to TRBJ2-3; D may be TRBD2 (6 bases). V shed 8 bases and J shed 1 base, with 10 bases lying between them. This CDR3 spans 13 amino acids. Germline CDR1 SEHNR, CDR2 FQNEAQ (reference sequence). CDR3 residues: CASGGMGTDTQYF. CDR3 coding DNA: TGTGCCAGCGGCGGGATGGGCACAGATACGCAGTATTTT.